This section outlines one T cell receptor (beta chain) sequence together with its context. Clones were sequenced by immunoSEQ multiplex PCR, and TCRdb holds only the in-frame ones, with some missing. The sample lists some 70,000 clones; 84% were seen once. Samples were taken at baseline and on day 1 of cycles 4 and 7. This CDR3 is built from 16 residues. With V trimmed by 2 bases and J by 2 bases, 3 bases remained unmatched. Germline V gene lookup returns CDR1 SGHDT and CDR2 YYEEEE. The data originate from a study of OX40 agonist ivuxolimab in advanced cancers. Study in general: Aged roughly 23 to 80 with a mean of 60 years, they were approximately 79% male.

This sequence joins TRBV5-6 and TRBJ1-5, with 11 bases lining up with TRBD1. The sequenced sample was CD4+ or CD8+ T cells sorted from blood, obtained in a trial of the OX40 agonist ivuxolimab. This clonotype was obtained from an adult with an advanced solid tumor such as melanoma, head and neck, liver or kidney cancer. The DNA of the CDR3 is TGTGCCAGCAGCTTAGGACAGGGGGCCCGCAATCAGCCCCAGCATTTT. Protein: CASSLGQGARNQPQHF.